This T cell receptor beta chain was observed in a study of OX40 agonist ivuxolimab in advanced cancers. Across the whole study: Patients in the trial were receiving intravenous ivuxolimab every 2 weeks, at doses of 0.01 to 10 mg/kg. Findings of the study overall: CD4+ T cells averaged fewer expanded clones than CD8+ T cells. Researchers did not establish what antigens the expanded peripheral T cells target.

Looked up from germline, CDR1 is ENHRY and CDR2 is SYGVKD. The CDR3 totals 14 residues. V lost 6 bases and J lost 4; bases outside the gene matches: 6. Here immunoSEQ multiplex PCR was the method, and the copy in TCRdb shows in-frame clones only, minus some. This table holds 25,000 to 30,000 clones, about 79% found once. Comment on this clone: Its target is not known.

This receptor was obtained from an adult with an advanced solid tumor such as melanoma, head and neck, liver or kidney cancer. The chain recombines TRBV10-3 with TRBJ1-2, with 9 positions matching TRBD1. The material sequenced was CD4+ or CD8+ T cells sorted from blood, taken in a trial of the OX40 agonist ivuxolimab. CDR3 DNA sequence: TGTGCCATCAGAAACCGGGACAGGGTCTATGGCTACACCTTC. Amino acids: CAIRNRDRVYGYTF.